A selection of T cell receptor beta chains follows, all from one sample in a study of shared clonotypes between healthy human individuals. Clones were sequenced by immunoSEQ multiplex PCR, and TCRdb holds only the in-frame ones, with some missing. This sample has under 600,000 clones, with almost 97% found just once. Sequencing was performed on naive CD4+ T cells sorted from blood. The receptors derive from a woman aged 25 to 39 in good health. Each CDR3 is given with its conserved first and last residue. A D gene is named only where the DNA matches it firmly. Clone size is stated in some rows and not others, as once, few, many or a class when expanded.

-	TRBJ1-2	16	TRBV7-2	-	CASSPRGGRPHYGYTF	TGTGCCAGCAGCCCACGGGGGGGGCGCCCGCACTATGGCTACACCTTC
-	TRBJ2-1	16	TRBV6-5	-	CASSYMKGTSYNEQFF	TGTGCCAGCAGTTACATGAAGGGGACCTCCTACAATGAGCAGTTCTTC
-	TRBJ2-3	14	TRBV6-5	TRBD2	CASSIAGTTDTQYF	TGTGCCAGCAGTATAGCGGGGACCACAGATACGCAGTATTTT
-	TRBJ2-1	16	TRBV5-1	TRBD2	CASSYRTSGRRNEQFF	TGCGCCAGCAGCTATCGGACTAGCGGGAGGAGGAATGAGCAGTTCTTC
-	TRBJ2-2	17	TRBV7-8	TRBD2	CASSPRGVAGGTGELFF	TGTGCCAGCAGTCCTAGGGGTGTAGCGGGCGGCACCGGGGAGCTGTTTTTT
-	TRBJ2-7	16	TRBV18	-	CASSPIPPSRRGEQYF	TGTGCCAGCTCACCGATACCGCCGAGTCGGAGAGGCGAGCAGTACTTC
-	TRBJ2-1	14	TRBV29-1	TRBD2	CSVDTSGSYNEQFF	TGCAGCGTTGATACTAGCGGTTCTTACAATGAGCAGTTCTTC
-	TRBJ2-5	14	TRBV29-1	-	CSDPYQSHGRTQYF	TGCAGCGACCCTTATCAGAGCCACGGACGGACCCAGTACTTC
-	TRBJ2-2	14	TRBV6-1	-	CASSEVKYTGELFF	TGTGCCAGCAGTGAGGTTAAGTACACCGGGGAGCTGTTTTTT
-	TRBJ1-2	13	TRBV19	-	CASREGSNYGYTF	TGTGCCAGTAGAGAAGGGTCTAACTATGGCTACACCTTC
-	TRBJ2-3	15	TRBV11-3	-	CASSFVPQGTDTQYF	TGTGCCAGCAGCTTCGTCCCCCAGGGCACAGATACGCAGTATTTT
-	TRBJ2-7	17	TRBV4-2	-	CASSQIGASGALYEQYF	TGTGCCAGCAGCCAGATAGGGGCCTCGGGGGCTCTCTACGAGCAGTACTTC
-	TRBJ2-1	16	TRBV18	TRBD2	CASSPQSAGGEDEQFF	TGTGCCAGCTCACCCCAGTCCGCGGGAGGAGAAGATGAGCAGTTCTTC
-	TRBJ2-3	15	TRBV7-9	-	CASSDGAASTDTQYF	TGTGCCAGCAGCGACGGGGCAGCTAGCACAGATACGCAGTATTTT
-	TRBJ1-1	13	TRBV19	-	CASSVLGGTGAFF	TGTGCCAGTTCGGTCTTGGGGGGGACGGGAGCTTTCTTT
few	TRBJ1-1	14	TRBV19	-	CASSTTGYGTEAFF	TGTGCCAGTAGTACAACAGGGTACGGCACTGAAGCTTTCTTT
-	TRBJ2-7	13	TRBV11-3	-	CASSPPGAHEQYF	TGTGCCAGCAGCCCGCCCGGGGCCCACGAGCAGTACTTC
-	TRBJ1-5	19	TRBV11-3	-	CASSIYRDKGEEAYQPQHF	TGTGCCAGCAGCATTTACCGGGACAAGGGGGAAGAGGCTTATCAGCCCCAGCATTTT
-	TRBJ2-7	14	TRBV4-1	-	CASSQVGSSYEQYF	TGCGCCAGCAGCCAAGTAGGGAGCTCCTACGAGCAGTACTTC
-	TRBJ2-5	15	TRBV5-1	-	CASSLAGTRVETQYF	TGCGCCAGCAGCTTGGCCGGGACCCGGGTAGAGACCCAGTACTTC
-	TRBJ2-5	15	TRBV10-3	-	CAISESSSAQETQYF	TGTGCCATCAGTGAGTCGAGCAGCGCCCAAGAGACCCAGTACTTC
-	TRBJ2-2	15	TRBV7-3	-	CASSLTLRATGELFF	TGTGCCAGCAGCTTAACACTGCGCGCCACCGGGGAGCTGTTTTTT
-	TRBJ1-6	14	TRBV27	-	CASSAPGLNSPLHF	TGTGCCAGCAGTGCTCCGGGCCTAAATTCACCCCTCCACTTT
once	TRBJ1-2	14	TRBV6-5	-	CASSTGDMDYGYTF	TGTGCCAGCAGTACGGGGGACATGGACTATGGCTACACCTTC
-	TRBJ2-4	18	TRBV5-1	TRBD2	CASSLSKTSGRGENIQYF	TGCGCCAGCAGCCTCTCAAAGACTAGCGGGAGAGGGGAAAACATTCAGTACTTC
-	TRBJ1-5	18	TRBV6-1	TRBD1	CASSDPGQGFYSNQPQHF	TGTGCCAGCAGTGACCCGGGACAGGGCTTCTATAGCAATCAGCCCCAGCATTTT
-	TRBJ2-2	18	TRBV25-1	TRBD1	CASSPPGGRNGNTGELFF	TGTGCCAGCAGTCCCCCAGGGGGCCGAAACGGGAACACCGGGGAGCTGTTTTTT
-	TRBJ2-3	15	TRBV28	-	CASTPSRGVSDTQYF	TGTGCCAGCACCCCCTCTCGCGGAGTCTCAGATACGCAGTATTTT
-	TRBJ2-1	16	TRBV5-4	TRBD2	CASRHGGGLAYNEQFF	TGTGCCAGCAGACATGGTGGGGGACTAGCATACAATGAGCAGTTCTTC
-	TRBJ2-3	14	TRBV5-1	-	CASSYPGPADTQYF	TGCGCCAGCAGCTACCCGGGACCCGCAGATACGCAGTATTTT
-	TRBJ2-5	14	TRBV19	TRBD1	CASSIVDREETQYF	TGTGCCAGTAGTATAGTGGACAGGGAAGAGACCCAGTACTTC
-	TRBJ2-2	15	TRBV5-8	-	CASIYRTTNTGELFF	TGTGCCAGCATCTACAGGACAACGAACACCGGGGAGCTGTTTTTT
-	TRBJ1-5	13	TRBV30	TRBD1	CAWGDRGNQPQHF	TGTGCCTGGGGGGACAGGGGTAATCAGCCCCAGCATTTT
-	TRBJ1-5	12	TRBV23-1	-	CASSQRPTPQHF	TGCGCCAGCAGTCAACGCCCGACGCCCCAGCATTTT
once	TRBJ1-1	15	TRBV28	-	CASKQRGRGDTEAFF	TGTGCCAGCAAGCAACGGGGGCGGGGTGACACTGAAGCTTTCTTT
-	TRBJ2-3	15	TRBV15	-	CATSRVSSARDTQYF	TGTGCCACCAGCAGAGTATCTAGCGCGAGAGATACGCAGTATTTT
-	TRBJ1-4	15	TRBV4-1	-	CASSHIIGSNEKLFF	TGCGCCAGCAGCCACATCATCGGCTCTAATGAAAAACTGTTTTTT